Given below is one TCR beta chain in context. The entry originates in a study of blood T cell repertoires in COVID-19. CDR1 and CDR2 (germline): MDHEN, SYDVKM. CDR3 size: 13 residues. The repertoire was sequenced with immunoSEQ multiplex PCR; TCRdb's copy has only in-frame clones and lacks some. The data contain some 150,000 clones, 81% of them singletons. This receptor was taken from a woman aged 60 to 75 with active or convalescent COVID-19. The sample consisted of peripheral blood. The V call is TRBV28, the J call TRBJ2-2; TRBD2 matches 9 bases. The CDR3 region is CAGGRGDTGELFF. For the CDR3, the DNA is TGTGCTGGCGGGAGGGGTGACACCGGGGAGCTGTTTTTT.